A selection of T cell receptor beta chains follows, all from one sample in a study of T-cell reconstitution after alpha-beta-depleted transplantation in children. Each CDR3 protein gets one entry after TCRdb re-called the PCR reads with MiXCR. Among hundreds of thousands of distinct CDR3 sequences listed, 11% were seen once. Specimen: peripheral blood, collected 180 days after TCRalphabeta/CD19-depleted stem cell transplant. These TCRs come from a male patient between 2 and 15 years old who had a stem cell transplant for chronic granulomatous disease, so the T cells may come from the graft donor. The CDR3 runs from the conserved cysteine through the conserved F or W.

V gene	CDR3 length	J gene	CDR3 protein
TRBV29-1	14	TRBJ2-7	CSAAGQGPSYEQYF
TRBV29-1	13	TRBJ2-4	CSVEGSTGNIQYF
TRBV29-1	12	TRBJ1-5	CSAGGGRQPQHF
TRBV20-1	17	TRBJ2-5	CSARVGNSGWFQETQYF
TRBV9	13	TRBJ2-5	CASSVVGKETQYF
TRBV30	13	TRBJ2-7	CASRQGLTYEQYF
TRBV20-1	12	TRBJ2-5	CSARDNQETQYF
TRBV7-2	16	TRBJ2-1	CASSPRPGTGGNEQFF
TRBV20-1	15	TRBJ2-6	CSATTVLSGANVLTF
TRBV5-1	14	TRBJ2-1	CASSELAENNEQFF
TRBV28	18	TRBJ1-1	CASSRTVLQGVVPIGAFF
TRBV20-1	16	TRBJ2-7	CSAKTDGAVSSYEQYF
TRBV7-2	14	TRBJ2-7	CASSIDRGGYEQYF
TRBV7-6	17	TRBJ2-2	CASSLAPGTSGAGELFF
TRBV11-2	13	TRBJ2-5	CASSPPAQETQYF
TRBV5-5	15	TRBJ2-5	CASSSPRGLIETQYF
TRBV27	17	TRBJ2-3	CASSNSGLAGGRDTQYF
TRBV5-5	12	TRBJ2-1	CASSLKHNEQFF
TRBV30	13	TRBJ2-1	CAWSGELASEQFF
TRBV24-1	15	TRBJ2-1	CATSETSGPTDEQFF
TRBV6-2/TRBV6-3	14	TRBJ2-7	CASSSDDTGLEQYF
TRBV12-3/TRBV12-4	14	TRBJ2-3	CASSLGTTTDTQYF
TRBV20-1	18	TRBJ2-3	CSARDLWLAGGPTDTQYF
TRBV28	13	TRBJ2-1	CASRRPLGREQFF
TRBV28	15	TRBJ1-5	CATHWDGNSNQPQHF
TRBV7-9	15	TRBJ1-1	CASVQMSYMNTEAFF
TRBV11-2	17	TRBJ2-5	CASSLPVGTGFQETQYF
TRBV18	15	TRBJ2-6	CASSPPGVGANVLTF
TRBV12-3/TRBV12-4	15	TRBJ2-2	CASSRTSGGIGELFF
TRBV5-1	16	TRBJ2-1	CASSLGFGLAMGEQFF
TRBV12-3/TRBV12-4	15	TRBJ2-3	CASRPYGGSTDTQYF
TRBV27	14	TRBJ2-2	CAVGTSGRAGELFF